This T cell receptor (beta chain) was recovered during a study of CD8+ T cells in alopecia areata. Study background: Patients received oral tofacitinib, 5 to 10 mg twice daily, for moderate-to-severe alopecia areata.

As the sequencing template, cDNA was produced by extracting RNA and reverse transcribing it. TCRdb keeps only in-frame clones here, not all; method: immunoSEQ multiplex PCR. The data hold hundreds of thousands of clones, with around 62% observed a single time. CDR3 length: 15 amino acids. The V end was cut by 1 base, the J end by 7 bases, with 15 bases between. Germline V gene lookup returns CDR1 SGHRS and CDR2 YFSETQ. The receptor was derived from a human donor with alopecia areata. The rearrangement uses TRBV5-1 and TRBJ2-1, with TRBD1 as a possible D gene (6 bases). The material was CD4+ T cells sorted from blood, obtained at week 0. The CDR3 nucleotides read TGCGCCAGCAGCTTGTCTTTTGGGGGCCCGAATGAGCAGTTCTTC. Protein sequence: CASSLSFGGPNEQFF.